The next 16 T cell receptor beta chains were all read from a single sample in a study of blood T cell repertoires in COVID-19. Here immunoSEQ multiplex PCR was the method, and the copy in TCRdb shows in-frame clones only, minus some. This table has around 400,000 clones, 85% to 90% appearing once. The sample comprised PBMCs or T cells enriched from blood (not recorded which). The receptors originated from a woman between 25 and 40 years old who had recovered from COVID-19.

This rearrangement joins TRBV28 to TRBJ2-7, with a possible D match to TRBD1 (5 bases). CDR3 size: 16 residues. Germline V gene data show CDR1 as MDHEN and CDR2 as SYDVKM. With 5 bases removed from V and 2 bases from J, the gap between germline ends came to 19 bases. DNA for the CDR3: TGTGCCAGCAGTCCTCTTGGGCAGGGATTAACCTACGAGCAGTACTTC. It codes for CASSPLGQGLTYEQYF.

V usage is TRBV7-2 and J usage is TRBJ1-1, with a weak D call TRBD1 (5 bases). This CDR3 comprises 16 residues. V was clipped by 2 bases and J by 6 bases, with 19 bases between them. The germline gives CDR1 SGHTA, CDR2 FQGNSA. CDR3 residues: CASSLRRDLGLAEAFF. CDR3 DNA: TGTGCCAGCAGCTTACGTAGGGACTTGGGTTTGGCTGAAGCTTTCTTT.

The chain links TRBV27 to TRBJ2-7; perhaps TRBD2 as D (5 bases). V lost 4 bases and J lost 9, with 13 bases in between. The CDR3 loop spans 12 amino acids. From germline, CDR1 is MNHEY and CDR2 SMNVEV (reference sequence). The CDR3 region has the DNA TGTGCCAGCAGTTCGGGCTTAGCGCGGCAGTACTTC. It translates to CASSSGLARQYF.

This rearrangement joins TRBV28 to TRBJ2-2, with 9 nucleotides matching TRBD2. V was clipped by 7 bases and J by 3 bases; unmatched bases: 12. The CDR3 is made up of 17 amino acids. Germline V gene data show CDR1 as MDHEN and CDR2 as SYDVKM. DNA for the CDR3: TGTGCCAGCATTTCCCCAAGTAGCGGGAGCTACACCGGGGAGCTGTTTTTT. Its protein is CASISPSSGSYTGELFF.

This chain links TRBV30 with TRBJ1-1; no definite D call. The V gene's germline CDR1 is GTSNPN and CDR2 SVGIG (reference sequence). This CDR3 has 12 amino acids. Trimming removed 2 bases from V and 2 bases from J, with 6 bases in between. CDR3 amino acids: CAWSIANTEAFF. CDR3 coding DNA: TGTGCCTGGAGTATAGCTAACACTGAAGCTTTCTTT.

Comment on this clone: Relative to the germline gene, one junction end is altered; a read error may explain this. The V gene is TRBV11-3, the J gene TRBJ2-2; D is unclear. The CDR3 consists of 14 residues. Germline loops: CDR1 SGHNT, CDR2 YENEEA. In nucleotides, the CDR3 is TGTGCCAGCAGTTTAGCTCTTAACACCGGGGAGCTGTTTTTT. Translating gives CASSLALNTGELFF.

This chain joins TRBV12-3 or TRBV12-4 and TRBJ1-5; a possible D gene is TRBD1 (5 bases). The V end was cut by 6 bases, the J end by 6 bases, with 12 bases between. The CDR3 has 13 residues. In nucleotides, the CDR3 is TGTGCCAGCAGACGAAAAGACAGTCAGCCCCAGCATTTT. The encoded protein is CASRRKDSQPQHF.

This chain links TRBV4-1 with TRBJ2-2; D not certain. Germline lookup yields CDR1 MGHRA and CDR2 YSYEKL. The length of the CDR3 is 14 residues. V was shortened by 3 bases and J by 5 bases, with 10 bases between the two germline ends. Here the CDR3 DNA reads TGCGCCAGCAGCCATCTCCCGGTAACCGGGGAGCTGTTTTTT. This translates into CASSHLPVTGELFF.

This clone showed up just once. The rearrangement uses TRBV6-4 and TRBJ2-3; TRBD1 is a possible D gene (5 bases). Trimming took 6 bases from V and 0 from J, leaving 10 bases between them. The CDR3 covers 14 residues. Per germline, CDR1 MRHNA and CDR2 SNTAGT. This CDR3 is CASRVDISTDTQYF. CDR3 bases: TGTGCCAGCAGGGTGGACATAAGCACAGATACGCAGTATTTT.

The chain uses TRBV11-2 and TRBJ1-3, with D hard to call. The germline gives CDR1 SGHAT, CDR2 FQNNGV. The CDR3 consists of 13 residues. Between the trimmed V and J ends, which lost 3 bases and 0 bases, there was a span of 3 bases. For the CDR3, the DNA is TGTGCCAGCAGCTTGCGCTCTGGAAACACCATATATTTT. It codes for CASSLRSGNTIYF.

The count of this clone is one. The V call is TRBV15, the J call TRBJ2-1; the D is unclear. This CDR3 region has 13 residues. Germline V lookup: CDR1 LNHNV, CDR2 YYDKDF (reference sequence). Trimming took 1 base from V and 7 from J, leaving 8 bases between them. The CDR3 loop reads CATSRGATNEQFF. The CDR3 region has the DNA TGTGCCACCAGCAGAGGGGCTACTAATGAGCAGTTCTTC.

J is TRBJ2-5 and V is TRBV2; D unresolved. V was pared by 5 bases and J by 2 bases, with 12 bases between. CDR1 and CDR2 (germline): SNHLY, FYNNEI. The CDR3 is made up of 14 amino acids. Here the CDR3 reads CASSKQALQETQYF. The CDR3 nucleotides read TGTGCCAGCAGTAAGCAGGCCCTACAAGAGACCCAGTACTTC. Combining the CDR3 with reference TRBV2 and TRBJ2-5 gives the whole variable domain EPEVTQTPSHQVTQMGQEVILRCVPISNHLYFYWYRQILGQKVEFLVSFYNNEISEKSEIFDDQFSVERPDGSNFTLKIRSTKLEDSAMYFCASSKQALQETQYFGPGTRLLVL.

For the CDR3, the DNA is TGTGCCACCAGCAGACCAGACAGGCCCCTTACGCCCCAGCATTTT. As protein: CATSRPDRPLTPQHF. The chain has TRBV15 and TRBJ1-5; possibly TRBD1 for D (6 bases). This CDR3 has 15 amino acids. The germline V gene encodes CDR1 LNHNV and CDR2 YYDKDF (reference sequence). V shed 2 bases and J shed 9 bases, with 17 bases lying between them.

The chain combines TRBV19 with TRBJ1-1, with TRBD1 matching 7 bases. The CDR3 consists of 15 residues. The germline gives CDR1 LNHDA, CDR2 SQIVND (reference sequence). V lost 4 bases, J lost 3 bases, and 8 bases stayed unmatched. The CDR3 nucleotides read TGTGCCAGTAGTACTGACAGGGATTGGGACACTGAAGCTTTCTTT. Encoded protein: CASSTDRDWDTEAFF.

The CDR3 reads CASGQGRNTIYF. CDR3 bases: TGTGCCTCCGGACAGGGCCGAAACACCATATATTTT. The V gene is TRBV6-5, the J gene TRBJ1-3; 8 nucleotides match TRBD1. CDR3 length equals 12 residues. The germline V gene encodes CDR1 MNHEY and CDR2 SVGAGI. Germline trimming cut 11 bases from V and 5 bases from J; bases unmatched to any gene: 5.

This clone was counted a few times. V gene TRBV19 combines with J gene TRBJ1-1, with D hard to call. Trimming took off 5 bases at V and 11 bases at J, with 18 bases between the two ends. The CDR3 extends over 13 amino acids. CDR1 LNHDA and CDR2 SQIVND come from the germline V gene (reference sequence). CDR3 in DNA: TGTGCCAGTAGTCTAATGGTGGGCCGTGAGGCTTTCTTT. It specifies CASSLMVGREAFF.